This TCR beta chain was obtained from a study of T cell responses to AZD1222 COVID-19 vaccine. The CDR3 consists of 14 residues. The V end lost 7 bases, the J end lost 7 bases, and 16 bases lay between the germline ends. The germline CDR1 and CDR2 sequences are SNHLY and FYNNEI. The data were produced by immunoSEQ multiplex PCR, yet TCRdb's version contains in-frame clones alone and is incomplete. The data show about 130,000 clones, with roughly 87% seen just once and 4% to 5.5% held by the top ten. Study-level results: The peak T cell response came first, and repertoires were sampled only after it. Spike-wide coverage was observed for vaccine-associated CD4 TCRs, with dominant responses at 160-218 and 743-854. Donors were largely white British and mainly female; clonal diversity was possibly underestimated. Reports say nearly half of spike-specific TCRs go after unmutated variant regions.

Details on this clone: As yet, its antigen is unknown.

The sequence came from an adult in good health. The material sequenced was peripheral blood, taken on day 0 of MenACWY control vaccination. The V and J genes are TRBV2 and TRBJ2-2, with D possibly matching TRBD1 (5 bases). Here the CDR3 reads CASTLMTVGGELFF. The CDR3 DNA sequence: TGTGCCAGCACCTTAATGACAGTCGGCGGGGAGCTGTTTTTT.